The clone carrying this TCR beta chain was counted only a few times. Its target is not known. The CDR3 is 15 amino acids. Germline V gene data show CDR1 as DFQATT and CDR2 as SNEGSKA (reference sequence). The germline V and J ends were trimmed by 6 bases and 0 bases, with 15 bases remaining between them. TCRdb processed the RT-PCR reads anew with MiXCR; each CDR3 protein has one entry. The sample lists hundreds of thousands of distinct CDR3 sequences, 9.5% to 13% occurring once. This specimen comes from a study of response to subunit inactivated influenza vaccine. The study's findings and limits: Researchers suggested that each seasonal influenza vaccination recruits few new T cells.

The sequences come from PBMCs from blood, collected 35 to 45 days after vaccination. This rearrangement joins TRBV20-1 to TRBJ2-1; tentative D call: TRBD2 (6 bases). The sequence was obtained from a man between 45 and 60 years old who received an inactivated influenza vaccine. The CDR3 here is CSAILARTSYNEQFF. CDR3 DNA sequence: TGCAGTGCAATTCTAGCGCGTACCTCCTACAATGAGCAGTTCTTC.